This T cell receptor beta chain was found in a study of OX40 agonist ivuxolimab in advanced cancers. Findings and caveats of the study: On average, CD8+ T cells showed a greater number of expanded clones than CD4+.

Produced via immunoSEQ multiplex PCR; TCRdb's table is partial and in-frame only. There are nearly 80,000 clones in the sample; 94% occur only once, and roughly 9.8% lies in the top ten. Germline loops: CDR1 MNHEY, CDR2 SVGAGI. V was cut by 2 bases and J by 12 bases, with 17 bases left in between. CDR3 length equals 14 residues. As concerns this clone: Its antigen is undetermined.

The V gene is TRBV6-5, the J gene TRBJ2-1; D possibly matches TRBD1 or TRBD2 (5 bases each). This clonotype was sampled from an adult with an advanced solid tumor such as melanoma, head and neck, liver or kidney cancer. This material consisted of CD4+ or CD8+ T cells sorted from blood, taken in a trial of the OX40 agonist ivuxolimab. In DNA form, the CDR3 reads TGTGCCAGCAGTTACCTAAACGGGGACCGGTGGCAGTTCTTC. Residues: CASSYLNGDRWQFF.